The 19 T cell receptor beta chains below all came from one sample that was sequenced in a study of monozygotic twins with inflammatory bowel disease. One entry per CDR3 protein, without DNA, is what TCRdb gives after re-calling the 5' RACE reads. The sample's table shows around 100,000 distinct CDR3 sequences. Sequenced input: blood. Source of these receptors: a human donor with ulcerative colitis or Crohn's disease, or a healthy co-twin of an affected twin (not recorded which).

This chain uses TRBV20-1 with TRBJ2-7; TCRdb's D call, TRBD1, is unchecked because there is no DNA. The CDR3 contains 14 residues. The germline CDR1 and CDR2 sequences are DFQATT and SNEGSKA (reference sequence). CDR3 loop: CSAREYGTKYEQYF.

The chain combines TRBV20-1 with TRBJ2-2; TCRdb's D gene call, TRBD2, goes unchecked for lack of DNA. CDR3 length equals 14 residues. Germline V gene lookup returns CDR1 DFQATT and CDR2 SNEGSKA (reference sequence). CDR3 region: CSARLAGVTGELFF.

V is TRBV19 and J is TRBJ2-1. The CDR3 loop spans 16 amino acids. Germline-derived CDR1 and CDR2 are LNHDA and SQIVND (reference sequence). CDR3 protein: CASSIDDTNSYNEQFF.

This chain joins TRBV5-1 and TRBJ1-1; TCRdb designates TRBD1, a call that cannot be tested without DNA. Germline CDR1 SGHRS, CDR2 YFSETQ. The CDR3 loop spans 15 amino acids. The CDR3 is CASSLAGTGNTEAFF.

The chain combines TRBV3-1 with TRBJ2-7; TCRdb's D gene call, TRBD1, goes unchecked for lack of DNA. CDR3 length: 13 amino acids. Germline CDR1 reads LGHDT; CDR2 reads YNNKEL (reference sequence). CDR3: CASSQVGGHEQYF.

The chain has TRBV19 and TRBJ2-1; no DNA is available, so the TRBD2 call from TCRdb remains unchecked. The CDR3 is 15 amino acids. Germline V gene lookup returns CDR1 LNHDA and CDR2 SQIVND (reference sequence). CDR3 in amino acids: CASSIDGTSGRQRFF.

The chain carries TRBV7-2 and TRBJ2-6. The CDR3 loop spans 17 amino acids. Per the germline V gene, CDR1 is SGHTA and CDR2 is FQGNSA. CDR3 in amino acids: CASSFNALSSGANVLTF.

V and J are TRBV4-2 and TRBJ2-1; TCRdb designates TRBD2, a call that cannot be tested without DNA. This CDR3 has 15 residues. CDR1 is LGHNA and CDR2 is YNFKEQ in the germline V gene. The CDR3 here is CASSPLADSYNEQFF.

The rearrangement links TRBV12-3 or TRBV12-4 to TRBJ1-6; TCRdb outputs TRBD1, but without DNA this stays unchecked. The CDR3 has 14 amino acids. The CDR3 sequence is CASRPTGDWSPLHF.

The chain combines TRBV6-5 with TRBJ2-7. This CDR3 comprises 13 residues. Germline-derived CDR1 and CDR2 are MNHEY and SVGAGI. The CDR3 reads CASSYLADYEQYF.

The gene calls are TRBV12-3 or TRBV12-4 and TRBJ1-1. This CDR3 is built from 13 residues. CDR3 sequence reads: CACSGIMNTEAFF.

V is TRBV7-2 and J is TRBJ2-1. This CDR3 is 15 amino acids long. Per germline, CDR1 SGHTA and CDR2 FQGNSA. The CDR3 sequence: CASSNLDLPNNEQFF.

V usage is TRBV30 and J usage is TRBJ1-3. The V gene's germline CDR1 is GTSNPN and CDR2 SVGIG (reference sequence). CDR3 length equals 11 residues. CDR3 in amino acids: CAWSTANTIYF.

This chain joins TRBV5-1 and TRBJ2-7; the TCRdb D gene call, TRBD2, has no DNA to confirm it. Germline V gene sequence: CDR1 SGHRS, CDR2 YFSETQ. This CDR3 comprises 15 residues. Here the CDR3 reads CASRRPSGRLREQYF. The full variable domain, its missing parts supplied by reference TRBV5-1 and TRBJ2-7, is KAGVTQTPRYLIKTRGQQVTLSCSPISGHRSVSWYQQTPGQGLQFLFEYFSETQRNKGNFPGRFSGRQFSNSRSEMNVSTLELGDSALYLCASRRPSGRLREQYFGPGTRLTVT.

The chain is built from TRBV7-9 and TRBJ1-1; the TCRdb call, TRBD1, lacks DNA for checking. The CDR3 is made up of 13 amino acids. Germline CDR1 is SEHNR and CDR2 is FQNEAQ (reference sequence). CDR3 amino acids: CASVRQSNTEAFF. The whole variable domain, filled in from reference TRBV7-9 and TRBJ1-1, reads DTGVSQNPRHKITKRGQNVTFRCDPISEHNRLYWYRQTLGQGPEFLTYFQNEAQLEKSRLLSDRFSAERPKGSFSTLEIQRTEQGDSAMYLCASVRQSNTEAFFGQGTRLTVV.

This chain uses TRBV5-4 with TRBJ2-2; TCRdb picks TRBD2, but there is no DNA to check that call. CDR3 length equals 22 residues. Germline CDR1 SGHNT, CDR2 YYREEE (reference sequence). The chain's CDR3 is CASSLEQRRSGLAGGRTGELFF.

V is TRBV2 and J is TRBJ1-1. Germline CDR1 SNHLY, CDR2 FYNNEI. CDR3 length equals 12 residues. CDR3 amino acids: CASSDGSAEAFF.

The rearrangement links TRBV29-1 to TRBJ2-1; absent DNA, TCRdb's TRBD1 call cannot be checked. Germline CDR1 and CDR2: SQVTM and ANQGSEA. CDR3 length: 14 amino acids. CDR3 loop: CSVGARASYNEQFF.

The chain is built from TRBV5-4 and TRBJ2-7; with no DNA, the TCRdb D assignment of TRBD1 cannot be verified. The CDR3 is made up of 14 amino acids. Germline values: CDR1 SGHNT, CDR2 YYREEE (reference sequence). CDR3: CASSLGDRNYEQYF.